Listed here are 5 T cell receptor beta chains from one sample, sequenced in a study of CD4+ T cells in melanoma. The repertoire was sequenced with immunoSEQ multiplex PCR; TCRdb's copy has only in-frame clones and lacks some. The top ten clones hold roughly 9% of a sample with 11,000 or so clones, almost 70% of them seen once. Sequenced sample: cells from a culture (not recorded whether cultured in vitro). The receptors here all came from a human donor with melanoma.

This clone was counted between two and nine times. For the CDR3, the DNA is TGTGCCAGTAGTACCCGACAGGGTATGAGGGACTATGGCTACACCTTC. Residues: CASSTRQGMRDYGYTF. The rearrangement joins TRBV19 to TRBJ1-2; 7 positions match TRBD1. Germline loops: CDR1 LNHDA, CDR2 SQIVND (reference sequence). The CDR3 covers 16 residues. Germline trimming cut 4 bases from V and 3 bases from J; bases unmatched to any gene: 11. The full variable domain, rest sourced from reference TRBV19 and TRBJ1-2, is DGGITQSPKYLFRKEGQNVTLSCEQNLNHDAMYWYRQDPGQGLRLIYYSQIVNDFQKGDIAEGYSVSREKKESFPLTVTSAQKNPTAFYLCASSTRQGMRDYGYTFGSGTRLTVV.

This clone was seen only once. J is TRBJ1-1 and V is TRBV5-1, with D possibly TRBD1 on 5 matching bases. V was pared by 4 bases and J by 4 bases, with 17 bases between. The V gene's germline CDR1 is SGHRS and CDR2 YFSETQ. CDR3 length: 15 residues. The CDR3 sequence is CASSRGGGEATEAFF. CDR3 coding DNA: TGCGCCAGCAGCCGGGGCGGGGGGGAGGCCACTGAAGCTTTCTTT.

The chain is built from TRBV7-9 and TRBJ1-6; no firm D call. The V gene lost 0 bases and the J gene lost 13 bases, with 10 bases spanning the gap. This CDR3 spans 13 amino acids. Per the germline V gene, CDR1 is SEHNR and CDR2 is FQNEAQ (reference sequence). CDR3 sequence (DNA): TGTGCCAGCAGCTTAGCAGGCCTTCTTCCCCTCCACTTT. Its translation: CASSLAGLLPLHF.

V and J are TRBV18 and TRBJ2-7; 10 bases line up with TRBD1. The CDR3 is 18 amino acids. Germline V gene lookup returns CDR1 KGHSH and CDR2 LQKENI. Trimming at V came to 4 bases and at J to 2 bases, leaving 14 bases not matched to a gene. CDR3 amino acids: CASSQMNLRDRGAYEQYF. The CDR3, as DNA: TGTGCCAGCTCACAAATGAACCTCCGGGACAGGGGCGCCTACGAGCAGTACTTC.

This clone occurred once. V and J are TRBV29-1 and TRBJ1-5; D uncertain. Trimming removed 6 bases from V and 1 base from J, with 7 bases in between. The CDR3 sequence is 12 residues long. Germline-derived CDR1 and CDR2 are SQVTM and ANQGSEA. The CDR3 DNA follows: TGCAGCGTGGGAGGGAGCAATCAGCCCCAGCATTTT. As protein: CSVGGSNQPQHF.